This is a list of T cell receptor beta chains from one sample in a study of T cell repertoires in cytomegalovirus infection. Their target antigens are unknown. Each CDR3 protein gets one entry after TCRdb re-called the reads with MiXCR. The sample yields 600,000 to 700,000 distinct CDR3 sequences, 30% to 35% seen once. Sequenced material: cultured PBMCs, taken from culture after CMV antigen stimulation. The receptors derive from a human donor in good health (CMV status not recorded). Some clones in this sample may be carry-over from other donors' samples. Both conserved end residues are part of each CDR3. The D gene is left open where the match is weak. A row's size may be missing; if present it is once, few, many or a size class.

-	TRBV7-8	-	TRBJ2-3	CASSLKRQSTDTQYF	TGTGCCAGCAGCTTAAAGCGACAGAGTACAGATACGCAGTATTTT
few	TRBV7-2	-	TRBJ1-1	CASSLKSTGNTEAFF	TGTGCCAGCAGCTTAAAATCGACTGGGAACACTGAAGCTTTCTTT
many	TRBV7-6	-	TRBJ2-5	CASSLSFGETQYF	TGTGCCAGCAGCTTAAGTTTTGGAGAGACCCAGTACTTC
-	TRBV24-1	TRBD1	TRBJ1-5	CATGQVLQPQHF	TGTGCCACCGGACAGGTGTTACAGCCCCAGCATTTT
few	TRBV7-9	TRBD1	TRBJ2-7	CASSPGQIPYEQYF	TGTGCCAGCAGCCCGGGACAGATCCCCTACGAGCAGTACTTC
-	TRBV27	-	TRBJ1-6	CASSRAISPGSYNSPLHF	TGTGCCAGCAGCAGGGCCATCTCTCCCGGCTCCTATAATTCACCCCTCCACTTT
-	TRBV4-2	-	TRBJ2-4	CASSQEDLGIQYF	TGTGCCAGCAGCCAAGAAGATTTAGGCATTCAGTACTTC
-	TRBV6-1	-	TRBJ1-5	CASSEGPQRPQHF	TGTGCCAGCAGTGAAGGTCCCCAACGGCCCCAGCATTTT
few	TRBV19	-	TRBJ1-1	CASSIGPGGTEAFF	TGTGCCAGTAGTATAGGACCCGGTGGCACTGAAGCTTTCTTT
many	TRBV7-2	-	TRBJ2-1	CASSTVGPQAYNEQFF	TGTGCCAGCAGCACTGTGGGGCCTCAGGCCTACAATGAGCAGTTCTTC
-	TRBV4-1	TRBD1	TRBJ1-2	CASTYTEPGQGFIGYTF	TGCGCCAGCACCTACACTGAACCGGGACAGGGCTTCATTGGCTACACCTTC
-	TRBV28	-	TRBJ2-5	CASRAVETQYF	TGTGCCAGCAGAGCAGTGGAGACCCAGTACTTC
-	TRBV7-2	TRBD1	TRBJ1-6	CASSQDRVTPLHF	TGTGCCAGCAGCCAAGACAGGGTAACGCCCCTCCACTTT
-	TRBV7-9	-	TRBJ2-5	CASTLGQETQYF	TGTGCCAGCACCCTGGGGCAAGAGACCCAGTACTTC
-	TRBV5-1	-	TRBJ2-5	CASSLAFGQPPETQYF	TGCGCCAGCAGCTTGGCCTTTGGGCAACCTCCGGAGACCCAGTACTTC
-	TRBV29-1	-	TRBJ2-3	CSVDGGTDTQYF	TGCAGCGTTGATGGGGGCACAGATACGCAGTATTTT
few	TRBV4-1	-	TRBJ1-1	CASSQVFRQDSFEAFF	TGCGCCAGCAGCCAAGTTTTCAGACAGGATTCATTTGAAGCTTTCTTT
-	TRBV14	-	TRBJ1-3	CASSQEAAGTWNTIYF	TGTGCCAGCAGCCAAGAAGCCGCCGGGACGTGGAACACCATATATTTT
-	TRBV19	-	TRBJ1-5	CASSGWGGPARFGPNSNQPQHF	TGTGCCAGTTCGGGGTGGGGGGGGCCCGCAAGATTTGGACCGAATAGCAATCAGCCCCAGCATTTT
-	TRBV10-3	-	TRBJ2-2	CAISYEVGELFF	TGTGCCATCAGCTACGAGGTCGGGGAGCTGTTTTTT
-	TRBV2	-	TRBJ2-7	CASRGSASYEQYF	TGTGCCAGCAGGGGGTCAGCTTCCTACGAGCAGTACTTC
-	TRBV7-8	TRBD2	TRBJ2-3	CASSLVGGDTSTDTQYF	TGTGCCAGCAGCTTAGTGGGGGGGGATACCAGCACAGATACGCAGTATTTT
-	TRBV11-2	TRBD2	TRBJ2-1	CASSPQRGTNYNEQFF	TGTGCCAGCAGCCCACAGAGAGGGACTAACTACAATGAGCAGTTCTTC
few	TRBV6-2/TRBV6-3	-	TRBJ1-5	CASTTLGGNQPQHF	TGTGCCAGCACCACGCTAGGGGGCAATCAGCCCCAGCATTTT
few	TRBV27	TRBD1	TRBJ1-2	CASSLRQGAHGYTF	TGTGCCAGCAGTTTAAGGCAGGGGGCCCATGGCTACACCTTC
few	TRBV4-1	-	TRBJ1-5	CASSQEWGSDNQPQHF	TGCGCCAGCAGCCAAGAATGGGGGAGTGACAATCAGCCCCAGCATTTT
few	TRBV4-1	TRBD2	TRBJ2-7	CASSQPGTRGEQYF	TGCGCCAGCAGCCAACCCGGGACTAGGGGCGAGCAGTACTTC
few	TRBV6-1	-	TRBJ1-3	CASSERAFGNTIYF	TGTGCCAGCAGTGAACGAGCTTTCGGAAACACCATATATTTT
-	TRBV14	-	TRBJ2-1	CASSQDRTSSYNEQFF	TGTGCCAGCAGCCAAGATAGAACTAGCTCCTACAATGAGCAGTTCTTC
few	TRBV12-3/TRBV12-4	-	TRBJ1-1	CASSSTRVNTEAFF	TGTGCCAGCAGTTCGACTCGGGTGAACACTGAAGCTTTCTTT
few	TRBV2	-	TRBJ2-3	CASRDSRGTDTQYF	TGTGCCAGCCGGGACTCCCGAGGTACAGATACGCAGTATTTT
-	TRBV6-5	-	TRBJ2-7	CASSPRVIHYEQYF	TGTGCCAGCAGTCCGCGGGTTATCCACTACGAGCAGTACTTC
-	TRBV4-1	-	TRBJ1-4	CASSLLRGRMSGSEKLFF	TGCGCCAGCAGCCTCCTCCGGGGCAGGATGTCCGGGAGTGAAAAACTGTTTTTT
few	TRBV12-5	TRBD1	TRBJ2-7	CASGLADRVGSEQYF	TGTGCTAGTGGTTTAGCCGACAGGGTCGGCTCCGAGCAGTACTTC
few	TRBV7-2	-	TRBJ1-5	CASSRTPDSNQPQHF	TGTGCCAGCAGCCGGACACCTGATAGCAATCAGCCCCAGCATTTT
-	TRBV10-3	-	TRBJ2-3	CAISGGAKEADTQYF	TGTGCCATCAGTGGGGGTGCAAAAGAGGCAGATACGCAGTATTTT
few	TRBV28	TRBD2	TRBJ2-5	CASSLPGGPKTQYF	TGTGCCAGCAGTCTCCCGGGGGGGCCGAAGACCCAGTACTTC
few	TRBV5-4	TRBD2	TRBJ2-5	CASSSPSGRSGTQYF	TGTGCCAGCAGCTCCCCTAGCGGGAGATCGGGGACCCAGTACTTC
-	TRBV20-1	-	TRBJ2-1	CSADGLARGENEQFF	TGCAGTGCCGACGGTCTAGCGAGGGGAGAAAATGAGCAGTTCTTC
-	TRBV30	-	TRBJ2-1	CAWSNGGEQFF	TGTGCCTGGAGCAATGGGGGAGAGCAGTTCTTC
many	TRBV7-2	-	TRBJ2-3	CASSSRGPSTDTQYF	TGTGCCAGCAGCTCCCGGGGGCCCAGCACAGATACGCAGTATTTT
-	TRBV6-2/TRBV6-3	TRBD2	TRBJ2-1	CASSKIAGGPSNEQFF	TGTGCCAGCAGTAAAATAGCGGGAGGGCCCTCGAATGAGCAGTTCTTC
-	TRBV6-5	-	TRBJ2-1	CASSTTRYSYNEQFF	TGTGCCAGCAGCACCACTAGATACTCCTACAATGAGCAGTTCTTC
-	TRBV27	-	TRBJ2-1	CASSQSAYNEQFF	TGTGCCAGCAGTCAGAGTGCGTACAATGAGCAGTTCTTC
-	TRBV9	-	TRBJ2-1	CASTPEGASYNEQFF	TGTGCCAGCACACCGGAGGGAGCTTCCTACAATGAGCAGTTCTTC
few	TRBV27	-	TRBJ2-3	CASRGDVGDTQYF	TGTGCCAGCAGAGGTGACGTCGGGGATACGCAGTATTTT
-	TRBV2	-	TRBJ2-1	CASSEGYPSYNEQFF	TGTGCCAGCAGTGAGGGTTACCCCTCCTACAATGAGCAGTTCTTC
once	TRBV28	TRBD2	TRBJ2-1	CASSFPSSGGGNEQFF	TGTGCCAGCAGTTTCCCGTCGAGCGGGGGGGGCAATGAGCAGTTCTTC
many	TRBV7-8	-	TRBJ2-5	CASSFRQATQYF	TGTGCCAGCAGCTTCAGACAGGCGACCCAGTACTTC
few	TRBV7-9	-	TRBJ1-1	CASSSHTNTEAFF	TGTGCCAGCAGCTCCCACACGAACACTGAAGCTTTCTTT
-	TRBV12-3/TRBV12-4	TRBD1	TRBJ2-7	CASSLDRRTGVMYEQYF	TGTGCCAGCAGTTTAGACCGCCGGACAGGGGTCATGTACGAGCAGTACTTC
few	TRBV2	-	TRBJ1-6	CASSTPGGAYNSPLHF	TGTGCCAGCAGTACCCCCGGGGGCGCCTATAATTCACCCCTCCACTTT